This entry lists 25 T cell receptor beta chains sequenced from one sample in a study of Ad26.COV2.S vaccination and SARS-CoV-2 variants. Here immunoSEQ multiplex PCR was the method, and the copy in TCRdb shows in-frame clones only, minus some. The repertoire holds about 140,000 clones, with 80% to 90% as singletons. The sample was peripheral blood, taken after recovery from COVID-19. These receptors originate from a human donor who had recovered from COVID-19.

The chain employs TRBV5-4 and TRBJ2-1; the D gene is possibly TRBD2 (5 bases). Germline V gene sequence: CDR1 SGHNT, CDR2 YYREEE (reference sequence). V lost 1 base and J 6 bases, leaving 11 bases between the germline ends. This CDR3 contains 14 residues. The CDR3 coding sequence is TGTGCCAGCAGCTTGTTAGCTAGCTCCAATGAGCAGTTCTTC. The encoded protein is CASSLLASSNEQFF.

Concerning this clone itself: Distinct nucleotide sequences in the sample also encode this CDR3. The rearrangement uses TRBV6-4 and TRBJ1-5; D may be TRBD1 (5 bases). This CDR3 region has 15 residues. Per germline, CDR1 MRHNA and CDR2 SNTAGT. The germline V and J ends were trimmed by 3 bases and 1 base, with 10 bases remaining between them. The CDR3 sequence: CASSEWGGSNQPQHF. The CDR3, as DNA: TGTGCCAGCAGTGAGTGGGGCGGCAGCAATCAGCCCCAGCATTTT.

The V call is TRBV18, the J call TRBJ1-1; D may be TRBD1 (5 bases). Germline lookup yields CDR1 KGHSH and CDR2 LQKENI. The CDR3 runs 15 residues. V lost 4 bases to trimming and J lost 0 bases, with 12 bases between them. This CDR3 reads CASSLGGKMNTEAFF. The DNA of the CDR3 is TGTGCCAGCTCACTCGGGGGGAAAATGAACACTGAAGCTTTCTTT.

J is TRBJ2-1 and V is TRBV6-6; D perhaps matches TRBD1 (6 bases). Deletions cut 5 bases from V and 7 bases from J, with 18 bases between. The CDR3 sequence is 15 residues long. In germline, CDR1 is MNHNY, CDR2 SVGAGI (reference sequence). This CDR3 is CASSPQGYVINEQFF. CDR3 DNA sequence: TGTGCCAGCAGTCCCCAGGGGTACGTTATTAATGAGCAGTTCTTC.

The chain links TRBV4-1 to TRBJ1-1; D not certain. Germline loops: CDR1 MGHRA, CDR2 YSYEKL. The CDR3 runs 13 residues. Deletions cut 0 bases from V and 1 base from J, with 3 bases between. The chain's CDR3 is CASSQESNTEAFF. CDR3 in DNA: TGCGCCAGCAGCCAAGAGTCGAACACTGAAGCTTTCTTT.

This sequence joins TRBV29-1 and TRBJ1-1; TRBD1 aligns across 7 bases. Looked up from germline, CDR1 is SQVTM and CDR2 is ANQGSEA. V was pared by 4 bases and J by 1 base, with 0 bases of the junction left unmatched. The CDR3 runs to 12 residues. The CDR3 nucleotides read TGCAGCGTTGGACAGGGGAACACTGAAGCTTTCTTT. Protein sequence: CSVGQGNTEAFF.

The rearrangement links TRBV5-1 to TRBJ2-3, with TRBD2 identical over 8 bases. V gave up 0 bases and J gave up 0 bases; unmatched junction bases: 6. This CDR3 region has 17 residues. Germline values: CDR1 SGHRS, CDR2 YFSETQ. The CDR3 here is CASSLVPRGVSTDTQYF. The CDR3 DNA is TGCGCCAGCAGCTTGGTTCCGCGGGGGGTAAGCACAGATACGCAGTATTTT. Complete variable domain (other parts from reference TRBV5-1 and TRBJ2-3): KAGVTQTPRYLIKTRGQQVTLSCSPISGHRSVSWYQQTPGQGLQFLFEYFSETQRNKGNFPGRFSGRQFSNSRSEMNVSTLELGDSALYLCASSLVPRGVSTDTQYFGPGTRLTVL.

This clone is a singleton in its sample. The V call is TRBV6-1, the J call TRBJ1-4; the match to TRBD1 covers 8 bases. Germline-derived CDR1 and CDR2 are MNHNS and SASEGT. J was trimmed by 8 bases and V by 2 bases; bases with no gene match: 10. The CDR3 extends over 16 amino acids. The CDR3 is CASSEWQGRGREKLFF. The CDR3 DNA is TGTGCCAGCAGTGAATGGCAGGGCAGGGGGCGCGAAAAACTGTTTTTT.

The chain employs TRBV5-6 and TRBJ2-2; 8 nucleotides line up with TRBD1. The junction had 8 bases not matched to a gene; V was cut back by 1 base and J by 3 bases. The CDR3 has 17 residues. The germline V gene has CDR1 SGHDT and CDR2 YYEEEE. The CDR3 reads CASSLFGGQGYTGELFF. In DNA form, the CDR3 reads TGTGCCAGCAGCTTGTTTGGCGGACAGGGTTACACCGGGGAGCTGTTTTTT. Based on the CDR3 plus reference TRBV5-6 and TRBJ2-2, the full variable domain is DAGVTQSPTHLIKTRGQQVTLRCSPKSGHDTVSWYQQALGQGPQFIFQYYEEEERQRGNFPDRFSGHQFPNYSSELNVNALLLGDSALYLCASSLFGGQGYTGELFFGEGSRLTVL.

The chain uses TRBV5-5 and TRBJ2-7, with a possible D match to TRBD2 (5 bases). The CDR3 has 14 residues. The germline gives CDR1 SGHKS, CDR2 YYEKEE (reference sequence). V lost 3 bases to trimming and J lost 3 bases, with 13 bases between them. CDR3 coding DNA: TGTGCCAGCAGCTCCTTAGGACTGAACTACGAGCAGTACTTC. Translating gives CASSSLGLNYEQYF. The full variable domain, rest sourced from reference TRBV5-5 and TRBJ2-7, is DAGVTQSPTHLIKTRGQQVTLRCSPISGHKSVSWYQQVLGQGPQFIFQYYEKEERGRGNFPDRFSARQFPNYSSELNVNALLLGDSALYLCASSSLGLNYEQYFGPGTRLTVT.

The sample holds one count of this clone. The chain recombines TRBV7-2 with TRBJ2-1; D is undetermined. Germline CDR1 is SGHTA and CDR2 is FQGNSA. CDR3 length: 15 amino acids. With 1 base removed from V and 4 bases from J, the gap between germline ends came to 11 bases. CDR3 region: CASSLVMAAYNEQFF. CDR3 bases: TGTGCCAGCAGCTTAGTGATGGCAGCGTACAATGAGCAGTTCTTC.

This clone was seen a few times. V is TRBV6-2 or TRBV6-3 and J is TRBJ2-1; maybe TRBD1 (5 bases). The CDR3 has 18 amino acids. The V gene lost 2 bases and the J gene lost 0 bases, with 17 bases spanning the gap. Germline V CDR1 and CDR2: MNHEY, SVGEGT. Here the CDR3 DNA reads TGTGCCAGCAGTTACACCCCCCTACAGGTGCCCTCCTACAATGAGCAGTTCTTC. Encoded protein: CASSYTPLQVPSYNEQFF.

This clone came up a few times. J is TRBJ1-1 and V is TRBV11-2; tentatively, D is TRBD1 (6 bases). CDR1 SGHAT and CDR2 FQNNGV come from the germline V gene. The CDR3 runs to 14 residues. V was cut by 4 bases and J by 6 bases, with 15 bases left in between. The CDR3 reads CASSSPTGFAEAFF. For the CDR3, the DNA is TGTGCCAGCAGCTCGCCCACAGGGTTCGCTGAAGCTTTCTTT.

This sequence joins TRBV5-1 and TRBJ2-5; D gene ambiguous. Germline assignment: CDR1 SGHRS and CDR2 YFSETQ. This CDR3 is 16 amino acids long. Between the trimmed V and J ends, which lost 4 bases and 4 bases, there was a span of 20 bases. CDR3: CASSNTEFRSGETQYF. CDR3 nucleotide sequence: TGCGCCAGCAGCAACACCGAATTCAGGAGTGGAGAGACCCAGTACTTC.

The V call is TRBV5-5, the J call TRBJ2-7, with no clear D. Germline CDR1 and CDR2: SGHKS and YYEKEE (reference sequence). The CDR3 spans 11 residues. Trimming shortened V by 2 bases and J by 3 bases, and 3 bases separated the two germline ends. The CDR3 sequence: CASSFFYEQYF. In DNA form, the CDR3 reads TGTGCCAGCAGCTTCTTCTACGAGCAGTACTTC.

The chain joins TRBV7-9 to TRBJ1-6; possibly TRBD1 for D (6 bases). The CDR3 extends over 15 amino acids. V was clipped by 1 base and J by 9 bases, with 13 bases between them. CDR1 is SEHNR, CDR2 FQNEAQ, per germline (reference sequence). CDR3 bases: TGTGCCAGCAGCTTAGGGGGGCCTCCAAGTTCACCCCTCCACTTT. Protein sequence: CASSLGGPPSSPLHF. The whole variable domain, remainder taken from reference TRBV7-9 and TRBJ1-6, is DTGVSQNPRHKITKRGQNVTFRCDPISEHNRLYWYRQTLGQGPEFLTYFQNEAQLEKSRLLSDRFSAERPKGSFSTLEIQRTEQGDSAMYLCASSLGGPPSSPLHFGNGTRLTVT.

The gene calls are TRBV4-3 and TRBJ2-7, with no clear D. V lost 0 bases and J 2 bases, leaving 11 bases between the germline ends. The CDR3 has 15 residues. The germline V gene has CDR1 LGHNA and CDR2 YSLEER. The CDR3 reads CASSQDFVTTYEQYF. The CDR3 DNA follows: TGCGCCAGCAGCCAAGATTTTGTAACTACCTACGAGCAGTACTTC.

V is TRBV25-1 and J is TRBJ2-7; maybe TRBD1 (5 bases). CDR3 length equals 12 residues. Germline CDR1 MGHDK, CDR2 SYGVNS. V was pared by 6 bases and J by 4 bases, with 10 bases between. The CDR3 coding sequence is TGTGCCAGCAGCTCAGGGCTGTACGAGCAGTACTTC. It yields the protein CASSSGLYEQYF.

The chain employs TRBV7-2 and TRBJ1-6, with a tentative D call TRBD1 (6 bases). This CDR3 region has 14 residues. V shed 6 bases and J shed 7 bases, with 13 bases lying between them. The germline gives CDR1 SGHTA, CDR2 FQGNSA. Written as DNA, the CDR3 is TGTGCCAGCAGACTGGACAGAAGAAATTCACCCCTCCACTTT. This gives the protein CASRLDRRNSPLHF. The full variable domain, its missing parts supplied by reference TRBV7-2 and TRBJ1-6, is GAGVSQSPSNKVTEKGKDVELRCDPISGHTALYWYRQSLGQGLEFLIYFQGNSAPDKSGLPSDRFSAERTGGSVSTLTIQRTQQEDSAVYLCASRLDRRNSPLHFGNGTRLTVT.

The chain carries TRBV9 and TRBJ2-7; weak D call: TRBD1 (5 bases). The germline gives CDR1 SGDLS, CDR2 YYNGEE. The V gene lost 4 bases and the J gene lost 3 bases, with 11 bases spanning the gap. The CDR3 length is 13 residues. CDR3 DNA: TGTGCCAGCAGCCGCGACAGAATCTACGAGCAGTACTTC. This codes for CASSRDRIYEQYF.

This clone was counted a few times. The chain uses TRBV7-9 and TRBJ2-7, with 12 bases identical to TRBD2. Germline values: CDR1 SEHNR, CDR2 FQNEAQ (reference sequence). The CDR3 extends over 14 amino acids. The junction had 3 bases not matched to a gene; V was cut back by 5 bases and J by 4 bases. CDR3 bases: TGTGCCAGCAGCCAGACTAGCGGGGGATACGAGCAGTACTTC. This sequence encodes CASSQTSGGYEQYF.

This chain joins TRBV4-3 and TRBJ2-3, with a possible D match to TRBD1 (6 bases). The CDR3 covers 16 residues. Germline V gene data show CDR1 as LGHNA and CDR2 as YSLEER. V lost 2 bases and J lost 5, with 17 bases in between. This chain's CDR3 is CASSQSPTQGGDTQYF. CDR3 DNA sequence: TGCGCCAGCAGCCAATCCCCCACCCAAGGGGGAGATACGCAGTATTTT.

V is TRBV9 and J is TRBJ1-1; 8 bases agree with TRBD1. V lost 3 bases and J lost 5; bases outside the gene matches: 6. Germline V gives CDR1 SGDLS, CDR2 YYNGEE. The CDR3 contains 14 residues. The chain's CDR3 is CASSGGQGKTEAFF. CDR3 nucleotide sequence: TGTGCCAGCAGCGGTGGACAGGGTAAGACTGAAGCTTTCTTT.

The chain uses TRBV19 and TRBJ1-2; TRBD1 agrees at 11 bases. Per germline, CDR1 LNHDA and CDR2 SQIVND (reference sequence). This CDR3 contains 15 residues. The V and J ends lost 6 bases and 8 bases, in that order; junction bases with no gene match: 11. In nucleotides, the CDR3 is TGTGCCAGTAGAGCTTCAGGACAGGGGGCAGAAGGCTACACCTTC. Its translation: CASRASGQGAEGYTF.

The chain is built from TRBV4-1 and TRBJ2-3; D call uncertain. This CDR3 has 18 amino acids. Germline CDR1 and CDR2: MGHRA and YSYEKL. The V end was cut by 1 base, the J end by 6 bases, with 23 bases between. The CDR3 nucleotides are TGCGCCAGCAGCCAAGGGCTTGATTCTAGGTCATATGCGGATACGCAGTATTTT. Translated, it gives CASSQGLDSRSYADTQYF.